This TCR beta chain was recovered during a study of yellow fever vaccine responses in identical twins. Broader study findings: Reported findings indicate that twins' vaccine T cell responses seemed partially convergent, partially personalized.

CDR1 is MNHEY and CDR2 is SVGAGI in the germline V gene. V lost 1 base to trimming and J lost 3 bases; unmatched junction nucleotides: 5. The CDR3 length is 17 residues. TCRdb redid the calling of the RT-PCR reads with MiXCR, one entry per CDR3 protein. The data hold over 450 distinct CDR3 sequences, with over 65% observed a single time. About this clonotype itself: Its antigen is unknown.

The chain employs TRBV6-5 and TRBJ2-1; TRBD2 matches at 11 bases. The receptor comes from a woman under 30 who received the yellow fever vaccine. The sequencing used T cells from blood (PBMCs), unsorted or a sorted subset (not recorded which), collected before or after yellow fever vaccination (not recorded which). CDR3 nucleotide sequence: TGTGCCAGCAGTTACTACCCGGGACTAGCGGACTACAATGAGCAGTTCTTC. The encoded protein is CASSYYPGLADYNEQFF.